A single sample gave rise to the 3 T cell receptor beta chains below, sequenced in a study of a mutant IDH1 vaccine in newly diagnosed glioma. Produced via immunoSEQ multiplex PCR; TCRdb's table is partial and in-frame only. The data contain some 42,000 clones, roughly 80% of them singletons. The time point is: week 35, safety follow-up. In every dose of vaccine, 300 ug of mutant IDH1 20-mer peptide was given alongside topical imiquimod. Their recognized antigens are unknown. Sequencing was performed on PBMCs, taken from a glioma patient whose treatment included an IDH1 peptide vaccine. Receptor source: a woman in her 50s with glioma.

This chain uses TRBV27 with TRBJ2-7, with TRBD1 matching 10 bases. The CDR3 runs 12 residues. The trim removed 8 bases at V and 7 bases at J, leaving 5 bases unmatched. Germline V lookup: CDR1 MNHEY, CDR2 SMNVEV (reference sequence). The CDR3 loop is CASGGTGVEQYF. CDR3 nucleotides: TGTGCCAGCGGCGGGACAGGGGTAGAGCAGTACTTC.

The chain recombines TRBV5-5 with TRBJ2-7; maybe TRBD2 (6 bases). This CDR3 has 14 amino acids. Trimming took 4 bases from V and 6 from J, leaving 17 bases between them. The germline V gene has CDR1 SGHKS and CDR2 YYEKEE (reference sequence). The CDR3 is CASSTQRAGTEQYF. For the CDR3, the DNA is TGTGCCAGCAGCACTCAACGGGCGGGGACCGAGCAGTACTTC.

This clone turned up a few times. The chain links TRBV19 to TRBJ1-1; D call uncertain. V was trimmed by 1 base and J by 3 bases, leaving 15 bases between them. Germline values: CDR1 LNHDA, CDR2 SQIVND (reference sequence). The CDR3 totals 16 residues. CDR3 bases: TGTGCCAGTAGTATAGGAGGAGGGCGCGGTCACACTGAAGCTTTCTTT. Its translation is CASSIGGGRGHTEAFF.